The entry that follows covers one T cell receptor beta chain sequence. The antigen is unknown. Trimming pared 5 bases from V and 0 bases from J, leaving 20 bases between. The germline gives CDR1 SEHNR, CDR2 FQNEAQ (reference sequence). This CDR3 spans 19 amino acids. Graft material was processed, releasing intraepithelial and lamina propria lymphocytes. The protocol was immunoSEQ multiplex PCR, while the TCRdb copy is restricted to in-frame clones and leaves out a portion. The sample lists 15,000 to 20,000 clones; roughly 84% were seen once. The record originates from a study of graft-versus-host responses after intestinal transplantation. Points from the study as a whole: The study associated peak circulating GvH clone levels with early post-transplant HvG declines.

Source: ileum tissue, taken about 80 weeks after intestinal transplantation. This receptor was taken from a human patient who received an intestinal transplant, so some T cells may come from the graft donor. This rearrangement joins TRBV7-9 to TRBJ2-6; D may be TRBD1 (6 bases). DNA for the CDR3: TGTGCCAGCAGCCGCCCTCTTGACAGGAATCACTCTGGGGCCAACGTCCTGACTTTC. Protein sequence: CASSRPLDRNHSGANVLTF.